The 27 T cell receptor beta chains below all came from one sample that was sequenced in a study of T-cell memory formation after mild COVID-19. Via MiXCR, TCRdb re-called the 5' RACE reads, giving one row per CDR3 protein. This table has under 250,000 distinct CDR3 sequences, 27% appearing once. Input material: PBMCs or a T cell subset sorted from them (not recorded which). The receptors were gathered from an adult woman who had mild COVID-19 (a few samples of this study predate the infection). Cell type and time point are not known.

This clonotype was seen a handful of times. The rearrangement links TRBV7-3 to TRBJ1-6, with D tentatively TRBD1 (5 bases). The germline CDR1 and CDR2 sequences are SGHTA and FQGTGA. The CDR3 contains 14 residues. V shed 6 bases and J shed 10 bases, with 16 bases lying between them. CDR3: CASSQRGVGSPLHF. DNA for the CDR3: TGTGCCAGCAGTCAAAGAGGGGTTGGGTCACCCCTCCACTTT.

The gene calls are TRBV12-3 or TRBV12-4 and TRBJ2-2; 8 bases are a match to TRBD1. The V and J ends lost 5 bases and 2 bases, in that order; junction bases with no gene match: 7. CDR3 length: 16 residues. This CDR3 is CASSLAGTGNTGELFF. CDR3 DNA sequence: TGTGCCAGCAGTCTCGCCGGGACAGGCAACACCGGGGAGCTGTTTTTT.

This clonotype has a handful of counts. This CDR3 reads CASSLSTGVQAFF. For the CDR3, the DNA is TGTGCCAGCAGTCTATCGACAGGGGTTCAAGCTTTCTTT. The chain is built from TRBV6-6 and TRBJ1-1; 8 nucleotides align to TRBD1. The V gene's germline CDR1 is MNHNY and CDR2 SVGAGI (reference sequence). The CDR3 loop spans 13 amino acids. With V trimmed by 5 bases and J by 9 bases, 8 bases remained unmatched.

The chain is built from TRBV11-2 and TRBJ2-1; D unresolved. The germline CDR1 and CDR2 sequences are SGHAT and FQNNGV. V lost 0 bases and J 4 bases, leaving 4 bases between the germline ends. The CDR3 has 13 amino acids. The CDR3 region is CASSLEAYNEQFF. The DNA of the CDR3 is TGTGCCAGCAGCTTAGAAGCTTACAATGAGCAGTTCTTC.

This clonotype was recorded a few times. The rearrangement uses TRBV15 and TRBJ2-3, with TRBD2 matching 12 bases. This CDR3 has 16 residues. Unmatched junction bases numbered 7, after V lost 5 bases and J lost 4 bases. Germline CDR1 and CDR2: LNHNV and YYDKDF (reference sequence). Written as DNA, the CDR3 is TGTGCCACCAGCCCTCGGACTAGCGGGAACGCAGATACGCAGTATTTT. Amino acid sequence: CATSPRTSGNADTQYF.

The V gene is TRBV7-9, the J gene TRBJ2-7; perhaps TRBD1 as D (6 bases). The CDR3 is 15 amino acids. Germline V gene data show CDR1 as SEHNR and CDR2 as FQNEAQ (reference sequence). With 1 base removed from V and 4 bases from J, the gap between germline ends came to 14 bases. CDR3 amino acids: CASSLGSGARYEQYF. Written as DNA, the CDR3 is TGTGCCAGCAGCTTAGGCTCAGGGGCGAGGTACGAGCAGTACTTC.

The rearrangement joins TRBV15 to TRBJ1-3; 7 positions agree with TRBD1. CDR1 is LNHNV, CDR2 YYDKDF, per germline (reference sequence). The CDR3 runs to 16 residues. Trimming took 2 bases from V and 1 from J; bases not matched to a gene: 5. CDR3 protein: CATSRITGESGNTIYF. The DNA for the CDR3 is TGTGCCACCAGCAGAATAACAGGGGAGTCTGGAAACACCATATATTTT.

This clonotype was counted many times. This chain joins TRBV7-9 and TRBJ2-7; D is possibly TRBD1 or TRBD2 (7 bases each). Germline V lookup: CDR1 SEHNR, CDR2 FQNEAQ (reference sequence). Trimming took 0 bases from V and 5 from J, leaving 17 bases between them. The CDR3 extends over 16 amino acids. DNA of the CDR3: TGTGCCAGCAGCTTAGCGCAGGGGGGGGCAGGAAACGAGCAGTACTTC. It encodes CASSLAQGGAGNEQYF.

The CDR3 is CASSFAAGGSTDTQYF. The DNA of the CDR3 is TGTGCCAGCAGTTTTGCAGCGGGGGGGAGCACAGATACGCAGTATTTT. This sequence joins TRBV12-3 or TRBV12-4 and TRBJ2-3, with 10 bases identical to TRBD2. V lost 3 bases to trimming and J lost 0 bases; unmatched junction nucleotides: 3. This CDR3 is built from 16 residues.

This clonotype was observed many times. This sequence joins TRBV6-5 and TRBJ2-7; 9 bases agree with TRBD2. Trimming removed 7 bases from V and 2 bases from J; junction bases left unmatched: 3. CDR3 length: 13 residues. From germline, CDR1 is MNHEY and CDR2 SVGAGI. The CDR3 spells CASKLAGPYEQYF. CDR3 nucleotides: TGTGCCAGCAAACTAGCGGGCCCCTACGAGCAGTACTTC.

The chain carries TRBV11-2 and TRBJ1-1; tentatively, D is TRBD1 (5 bases). V lost 10 bases and J 6 bases, leaving 18 bases between the germline ends. The CDR3 extends over 13 amino acids. Germline CDR1 SGHAT, CDR2 FQNNGV. The CDR3 nucleotides are TGTGCCACCCAACTGGGACCGATTTCTGAAGCTTTCTTT. Its translation is CATQLGPISEAFF.

This clonotype was seen at least ten times. V usage is TRBV12-3 or TRBV12-4 and J usage is TRBJ1-3; D possibly corresponds to TRBD1 (6 bases). The CDR3 consists of 14 residues. V was shortened by 3 bases and J by 1 base, with 7 bases between the two germline ends. CDR3 sequence reads: CASSFTGSGNTIYF. CDR3 in DNA: TGTGCCAGCAGTTTTACAGGGTCTGGAAACACCATATATTTT.

V is TRBV12-3 or TRBV12-4 and J is TRBJ1-2; 10 positions match TRBD1. The CDR3 has 16 amino acids. V lost 3 bases and J lost 7; bases outside the gene matches: 11. This CDR3 is CASSLMTGGLFGGYTF. Here the CDR3 DNA reads TGTGCCAGCAGTTTGATGACAGGGGGCTTGTTTGGTGGCTACACCTTC.

This clonotype was detected a few times. For the CDR3, the DNA is TGCAGTGCTAGAGATCTACAGGGATCGGCATGGGCCAAAAACATTCAGTACTTC. It yields the protein CSARDLQGSAWAKNIQYF. The V and J genes are TRBV20-1 and TRBJ2-4; TRBD1 might be the D (6 bases). Trimming removed 0 bases at V and 1 base at J, with 19 bases between. The CDR3 extends over 18 amino acids. CDR1 DFQATT and CDR2 SNEGSKA come from the germline V gene (reference sequence).

The chain employs TRBV3-1 and TRBJ2-1, with D tentatively TRBD2 (5 bases). Per germline, CDR1 LGHDT and CDR2 YNNKEL (reference sequence). The CDR3 covers 20 residues. Trimming removed 0 bases from V and 4 bases from J, with 25 bases in between. The CDR3 is CASSQEGQGSVRALYNEQFF. In nucleotides, the CDR3 is TGTGCCAGCAGCCAAGAAGGTCAAGGTAGTGTGAGGGCATTGTACAATGAGCAGTTCTTC.

This clonotype came up a few times. The chain is built from TRBV5-4 and TRBJ2-7, with D maybe TRBD1 (6 bases). Germline V CDR1 and CDR2: SGHNT, YYREEE (reference sequence). Trimming took off 4 bases at V and 12 bases at J, with 14 bases between the two ends. This CDR3 region has 11 residues. CDR3 DNA: TGTGCCAGCAGCCTCCGGGACAACCTGTACTTC. Protein sequence: CASSLRDNLYF.

This clonotype has more than one count but fewer than ten. The rearrangement links TRBV20-1 to TRBJ2-7; the D call may be TRBD1 or TRBD2 (6 bases each). CDR1 is DFQATT, CDR2 SNEGSKA, per germline (reference sequence). Trimming took 6 bases from V and 3 from J, leaving 15 bases between them. The CDR3 spans 13 residues. DNA of the CDR3: TGCAGTGCGGTAACCAGGGGAGGCTACGAGCAGTACTTC. This gives the protein CSAVTRGGYEQYF.

This clonotype appeared a few times. J is TRBJ1-2 and V is TRBV2, with 7 bases that match TRBD1. The V segment lost 0 bases and the J segment 1 base; nucleotides outside the gene matches: 11. The V gene's germline CDR1 is SNHLY and CDR2 FYNNEI. This CDR3 has 18 amino acids. The CDR3 DNA sequence: TGTGCCAGCAGTGAAGCGCCGGGACAGACAGGCTATAACTATGGCTACACCTTC. Amino acid sequence: CASSEAPGQTGYNYGYTF.

This clonotype was observed a few times. J is TRBJ2-2 and V is TRBV29-1, with TRBD1 identical over 8 bases. The CDR3 spans 16 residues. The trim removed 4 bases at V and 0 bases at J, leaving 7 bases unmatched. Per the germline V gene, CDR1 is SQVTM and CDR2 is ANQGSEA. The CDR3 DNA follows: TGCAGCGTTGCCCCCAAACAGGGGGCGAACACCGGGGAGCTGTTTTTT. Protein: CSVAPKQGANTGELFF.

The CDR3 loop is CASSFQGSTYEQYF. As DNA, the CDR3 is TGTGCCAGCAGCTTCCAAGGGAGCACCTACGAGCAGTACTTC. J is TRBJ2-7 and V is TRBV7-9, with D maybe TRBD2 (5 bases). With 3 bases removed from V and 2 bases from J, the gap between germline ends came to 11 bases. Germline CDR1 is SEHNR and CDR2 is FQNEAQ (reference sequence). The CDR3 sequence is 14 residues long.

J is TRBJ1-4 and V is TRBV29-1, with D maybe TRBD1 (6 bases). CDR3 length equals 14 residues. Looked up from germline, CDR1 is SQVTM and CDR2 is ANQGSEA. V shed 3 bases and J shed 5 bases, with 13 bases lying between them. Here the CDR3 DNA reads TGCAGCGTTGATTCTGGGGGCAAGAATGAAAAACTGTTTTTT. Amino acids: CSVDSGGKNEKLFF.

This clonotype was counted between two and nine times. V usage is TRBV19 and J usage is TRBJ1-6; D remains ambiguous. V was cut by 5 bases and J by 6 bases, with 5 bases left in between. Germline V gene sequence: CDR1 LNHDA, CDR2 SQIVND (reference sequence). The CDR3 contains 12 residues. The CDR3 coding sequence is TGTGCCAGTAGTGGCTTTAATTCACCCCTCCACTTT. It is translated as CASSGFNSPLHF.

This clonotype showed up just a few times. The rearrangement joins TRBV6-5 to TRBJ2-1; 14 bases fit TRBD2. Germline loops: CDR1 MNHEY, CDR2 SVGAGI. The V gene end was trimmed by 5 bases and the J gene end by 4 bases; junction bases not matched to a gene: 7. CDR3 length: 17 amino acids. The CDR3 DNA follows: TGTGCCAGCAGTAAGGGACTAGCGGGGGCCCCTTACAATGAGCAGTTCTTC. Translation gives CASSKGLAGAPYNEQFF.

This clonotype was seen a single time. The chain has TRBV30 and TRBJ2-1; D tentatively reads TRBD1 or TRBD2 (5 bases each). Germline loops: CDR1 GTSNPN, CDR2 SVGIG (reference sequence). V lost 0 bases to trimming and J lost 2 bases, with 17 bases between them. The CDR3 loop spans 17 amino acids. DNA for the CDR3: TGTGCCTGGAGTGTACTACCGGGACCGACAACCTACAATGAGCAGTTCTTC. Amino acid sequence: CAWSVLPGPTTYNEQFF.

This clonotype turned up a few times. The V call is TRBV3-1, the J call TRBJ2-7; either TRBD1 or TRBD2 may supply D (5 bases each). The ends were cut back, 1 base at V and 3 bases at J, with 10 bases in the middle. The V gene's germline CDR1 is LGHDT and CDR2 YNNKEL (reference sequence). The CDR3 is 14 amino acids. As DNA, the CDR3 is TGTGCCAGCAGCCAAGGTCGGGGCTACTACGAGCAGTACTTC. Encoded protein: CASSQGRGYYEQYF.

This clonotype has a handful of counts. The chain combines TRBV20-1 with TRBJ2-7, with D possibly being TRBD1 (6 bases). Per germline, CDR1 DFQATT and CDR2 SNEGSKA (reference sequence). CDR3 size: 13 residues. V gave up 4 bases and J gave up 1 base, with 11 bases separating them. CDR3 amino acids: CSATGTGSYEQYF. CDR3 in DNA: TGCAGTGCTACCGGTACAGGGTCCTACGAGCAGTACTTC.

The chain carries TRBV20-1 and TRBJ2-2; 11 nucleotides match TRBD2. CDR3 length: 17 residues. The J segment lost 3 bases and the V segment lost 1 base, leaving 7 bases of the junction unmatched. CDR1 and CDR2 (germline): DFQATT, SNEGSKA (reference sequence). The CDR3 spells CSARVASGRPDTGELFF. The CDR3 nucleotides are TGCAGTGCTAGAGTAGCTAGCGGGAGGCCTGACACCGGGGAGCTGTTTTTT.